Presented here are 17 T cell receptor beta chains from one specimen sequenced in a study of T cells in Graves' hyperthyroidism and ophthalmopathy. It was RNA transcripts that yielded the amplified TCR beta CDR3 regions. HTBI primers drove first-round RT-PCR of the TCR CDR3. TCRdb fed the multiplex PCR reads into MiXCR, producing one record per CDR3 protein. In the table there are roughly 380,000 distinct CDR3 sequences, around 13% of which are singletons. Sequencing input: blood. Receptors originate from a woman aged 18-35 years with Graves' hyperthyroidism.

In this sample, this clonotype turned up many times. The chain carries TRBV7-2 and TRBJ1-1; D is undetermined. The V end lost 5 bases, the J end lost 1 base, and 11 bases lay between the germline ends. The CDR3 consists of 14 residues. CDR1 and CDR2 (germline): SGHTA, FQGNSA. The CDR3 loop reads CASSAPPWNTEAFF. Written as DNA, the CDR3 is TGTGCCAGCAGCGCACCCCCTTGGAACACTGAAGCTTTCTTT.

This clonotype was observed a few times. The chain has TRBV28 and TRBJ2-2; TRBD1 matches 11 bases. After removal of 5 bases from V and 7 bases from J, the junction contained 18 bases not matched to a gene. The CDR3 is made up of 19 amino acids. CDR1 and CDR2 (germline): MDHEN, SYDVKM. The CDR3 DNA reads TGTGCCAGCAGTCCCTGGACAGGGGGCGCCGGTATTCGGGGCGGGGAGCTGTTTTTT. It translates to CASSPWTGGAGIRGGELFF.

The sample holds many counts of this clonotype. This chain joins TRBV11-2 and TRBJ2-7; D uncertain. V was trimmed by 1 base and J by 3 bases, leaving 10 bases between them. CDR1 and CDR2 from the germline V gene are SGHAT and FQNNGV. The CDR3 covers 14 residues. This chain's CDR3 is CASSLGQESYEQYF. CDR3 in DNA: TGTGCCAGCAGCTTAGGCCAGGAGAGCTACGAGCAGTACTTC.

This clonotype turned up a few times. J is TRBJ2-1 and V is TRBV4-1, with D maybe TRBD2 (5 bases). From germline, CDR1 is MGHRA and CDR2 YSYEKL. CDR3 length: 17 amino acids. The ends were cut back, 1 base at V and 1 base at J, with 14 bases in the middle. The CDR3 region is CASSQGLSAASYNEQFF. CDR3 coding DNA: TGCGCCAGCAGCCAAGGACTATCGGCCGCTTCCTACAATGAGCAGTTCTTC.

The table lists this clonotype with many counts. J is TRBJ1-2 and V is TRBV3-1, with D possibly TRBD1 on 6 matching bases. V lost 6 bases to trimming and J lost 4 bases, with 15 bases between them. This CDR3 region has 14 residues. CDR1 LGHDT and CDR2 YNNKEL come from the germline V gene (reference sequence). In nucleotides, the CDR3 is TGTGCCAGCAGGGATGGGGGGCAACTCTATGGCTACACCTTC. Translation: CASRDGGQLYGYTF.

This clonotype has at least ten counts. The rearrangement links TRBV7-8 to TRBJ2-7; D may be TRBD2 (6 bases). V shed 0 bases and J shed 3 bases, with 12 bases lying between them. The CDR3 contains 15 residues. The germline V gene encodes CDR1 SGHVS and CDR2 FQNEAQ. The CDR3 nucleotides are TGTGCCAGCAGCTTAGCCCCGGGAGTTGGCTACGAGCAGTACTTC. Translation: CASSLAPGVGYEQYF.

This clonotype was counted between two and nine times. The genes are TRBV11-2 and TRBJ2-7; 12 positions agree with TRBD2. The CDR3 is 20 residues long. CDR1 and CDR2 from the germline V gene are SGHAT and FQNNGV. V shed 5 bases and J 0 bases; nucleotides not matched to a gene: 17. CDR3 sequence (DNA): TGTGCCAGCAGCCATATGGGGCTAGCGGGAGGGACCGACAGCTCCTACGAGCAGTACTTC. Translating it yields CASSHMGLAGGTDSSYEQYF.

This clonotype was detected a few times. CDR3 coding DNA: TGTGCCAGCAGATTTAGGACAGGGACGGTCGGGGAGCTGTTTTTT. This gives the protein CASRFRTGTVGELFF. V usage is TRBV6-1 and J usage is TRBJ2-2, with 8 bases that match TRBD1. Germline CDR1 MNHNS, CDR2 SASEGT. The CDR3 covers 15 residues. The V and J ends lost 6 bases and 7 bases, in that order; junction bases with no gene match: 10.

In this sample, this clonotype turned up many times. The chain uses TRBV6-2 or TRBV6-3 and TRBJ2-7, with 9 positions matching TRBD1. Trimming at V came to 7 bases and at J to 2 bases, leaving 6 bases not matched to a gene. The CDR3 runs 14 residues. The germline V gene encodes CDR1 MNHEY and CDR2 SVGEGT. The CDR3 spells CASKDRGFAYEQYF. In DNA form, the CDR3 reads TGTGCCAGCAAGGACAGGGGTTTCGCCTACGAGCAGTACTTC.

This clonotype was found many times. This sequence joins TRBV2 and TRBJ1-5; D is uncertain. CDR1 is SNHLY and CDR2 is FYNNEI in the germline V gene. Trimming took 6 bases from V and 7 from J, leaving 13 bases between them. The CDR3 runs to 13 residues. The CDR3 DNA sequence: TGTGCCAGCAGACAAGAACCTCTACAGCCCCAGCATTTT. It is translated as CASRQEPLQPQHF.

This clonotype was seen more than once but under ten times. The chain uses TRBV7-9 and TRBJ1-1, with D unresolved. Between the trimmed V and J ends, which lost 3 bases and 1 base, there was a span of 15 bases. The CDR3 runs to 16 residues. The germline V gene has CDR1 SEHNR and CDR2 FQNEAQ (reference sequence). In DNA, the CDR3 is TGTGCCAGCAGCTTGTTTGGGTTTTCGGAGAACACTGAAGCTTTCTTT. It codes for CASSLFGFSENTEAFF.

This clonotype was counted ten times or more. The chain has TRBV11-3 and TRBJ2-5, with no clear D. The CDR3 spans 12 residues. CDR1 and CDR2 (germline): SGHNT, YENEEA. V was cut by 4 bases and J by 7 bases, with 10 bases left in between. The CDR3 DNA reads TGTGCCAGCAGCTCCGGACCCGGGACCCAGTACTTC. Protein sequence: CASSSGPGTQYF. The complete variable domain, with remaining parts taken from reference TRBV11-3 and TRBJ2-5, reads EAGVVQSPRYKIIEKKQPVAFWCNPISGHNTLYWYLQNLGQGPELLIRYENEEAVDDSQLPKDRFSAERLKGVDSTLKIQPAELGDSAVYLCASSSGPGTQYFGPGTRLLVL.

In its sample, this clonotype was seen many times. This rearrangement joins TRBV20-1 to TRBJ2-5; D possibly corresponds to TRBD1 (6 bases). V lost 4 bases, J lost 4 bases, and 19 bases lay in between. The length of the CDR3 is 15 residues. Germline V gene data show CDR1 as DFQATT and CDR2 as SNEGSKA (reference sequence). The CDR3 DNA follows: TGCAGTGCTACACTGACAGGAACCTCGCCAGAGACCCAGTACTTC. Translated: CSATLTGTSPETQYF.

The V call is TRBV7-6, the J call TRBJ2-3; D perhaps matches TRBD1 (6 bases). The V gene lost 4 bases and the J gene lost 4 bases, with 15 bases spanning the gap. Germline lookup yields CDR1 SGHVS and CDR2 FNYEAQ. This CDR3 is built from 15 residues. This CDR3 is CASSSDSLSADTQYF. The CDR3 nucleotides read TGTGCCAGCAGCTCGGACAGTTTGAGCGCAGATACGCAGTATTTT. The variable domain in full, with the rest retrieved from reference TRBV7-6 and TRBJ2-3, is GAGVSQSPRYKVTKRGQDVALRCDPISGHVSLYWYRQALGQGPEFLTYFNYEAQQDKSGLPNDRFSAERPEGSISTLTIQRTEQRDSAMYRCASSSDSLSADTQYFGPGTRLTVL.

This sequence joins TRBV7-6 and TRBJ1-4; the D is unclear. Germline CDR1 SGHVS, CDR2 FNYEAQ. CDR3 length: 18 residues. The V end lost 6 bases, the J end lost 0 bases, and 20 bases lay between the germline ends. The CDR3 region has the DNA TGTGCCAGCAGTTTATTCCCACCCCAGGCAGCAACTAATGAAAAACTGTTTTTT. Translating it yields CASSLFPPQAATNEKLFF.

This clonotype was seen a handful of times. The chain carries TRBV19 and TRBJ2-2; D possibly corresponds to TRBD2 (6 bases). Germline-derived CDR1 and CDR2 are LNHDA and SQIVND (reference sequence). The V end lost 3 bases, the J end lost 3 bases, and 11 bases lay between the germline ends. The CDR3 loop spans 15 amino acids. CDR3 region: CASSIDGGDTGELFF. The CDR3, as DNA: TGTGCCAGTAGTATTGACGGGGGAGACACCGGGGAGCTGTTTTTT.

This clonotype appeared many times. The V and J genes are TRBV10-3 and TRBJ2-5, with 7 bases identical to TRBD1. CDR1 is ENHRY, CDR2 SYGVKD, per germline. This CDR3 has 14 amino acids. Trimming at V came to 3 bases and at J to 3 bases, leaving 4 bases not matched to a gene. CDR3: CAISDPGGEETQYF. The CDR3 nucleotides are TGTGCCATCAGTGACCCAGGGGGTGAAGAGACCCAGTACTTC.